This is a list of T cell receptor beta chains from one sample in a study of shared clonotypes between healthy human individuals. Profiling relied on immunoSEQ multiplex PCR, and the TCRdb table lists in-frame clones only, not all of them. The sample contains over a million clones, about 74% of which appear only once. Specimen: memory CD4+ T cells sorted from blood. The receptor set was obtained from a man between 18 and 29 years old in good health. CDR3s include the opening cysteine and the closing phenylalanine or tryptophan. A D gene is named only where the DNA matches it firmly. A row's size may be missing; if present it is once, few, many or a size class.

CDR3aa: CASTEGRAGYTF
CDR3nt: TGTGCCAGTACCGAGGGACGGGCTGGCTACACCTTC
d_gene: NA
v_gene: TRBV19
j_gene: TRBJ1-2
abundance: NA

CDR3aa: CASRPGVSGNTIYF
CDR3nt: TGTGCCAGCAGGCCCGGGGTCTCTGGAAACACCATATATTTT
d_gene: NA
v_gene: TRBV6-6
j_gene: TRBJ1-3
abundance: NA

CDR3aa: CASSGGHPSQETQYF
CDR3nt: TGCGCCAGCAGCGGCGGACACCCCAGCCAAGAGACCCAGTACTTC
d_gene: NA
v_gene: TRBV5-1
j_gene: TRBJ2-5
abundance: NA

CDR3aa: CASSELISGNTIYF
CDR3nt: TGTGCCTCGTCTGAGCTCATCTCTGGAAACACCATATATTTT
d_gene: NA
v_gene: TRBV10-3
j_gene: TRBJ1-3
abundance: once

CDR3aa: CASSSAGTGYEKLFF
CDR3nt: TGTGCCAGCAGCTCCGCCGGGACAGGGTATGAAAAACTGTTTTTT
d_gene: TRBD1
v_gene: TRBV5-4
j_gene: TRBJ1-4
abundance: NA

CDR3aa: CASSDRMNTEAFF
CDR3nt: TGTGCCAGTAGTGACCGCATGAACACTGAAGCTTTCTTT
d_gene: NA
v_gene: TRBV19
j_gene: TRBJ1-1
abundance: NA

CDR3aa: CASSAGWGLANTGELFF
CDR3nt: TGTGCCAGCAGCGCAGGCTGGGGGCTGGCGAACACCGGGGAGCTGTTTTTT
d_gene: NA
v_gene: TRBV7-3
j_gene: TRBJ2-2
abundance: NA

CDR3aa: CASSLSGTGYGYTF
CDR3nt: TGCGCCAGCAGCTTATCCGGGACAGGGTATGGCTACACCTTC
d_gene: TRBD1
v_gene: TRBV5-1
j_gene: TRBJ1-2
abundance: NA

CDR3aa: CASSRGGGADTQYF
CDR3nt: TGTGCTAGCAGTCGAGGGGGAGGGGCGGATACGCAGTATTTT
d_gene: NA
v_gene: TRBV7-7
j_gene: TRBJ2-3
abundance: NA

CDR3aa: CAWRKDGQGREPQHF
CDR3nt: TGTGCCTGGAGGAAGGACGGACAGGGAAGGGAGCCCCAGCATTTT
d_gene: TRBD1
v_gene: TRBV30
j_gene: TRBJ1-5
abundance: NA

CDR3aa: CASSLGGPTPGEAFF
CDR3nt: TGTGCCAGCAGTTTAGGGGGACCCACTCCGGGTGAAGCTTTCTTT
d_gene: NA
v_gene: TRBV28
j_gene: TRBJ1-1
abundance: many

CDR3aa: CASSAGQANTGELFF
CDR3nt: TGTGCCAGCAGCGCAGGACAGGCCAACACCGGGGAGCTGTTTTTT
d_gene: TRBD1
v_gene: TRBV9
j_gene: TRBJ2-2
abundance: NA

CDR3aa: CASRGEGQGLYEQYF
CDR3nt: TGTGCCAGCAGGGGAGAAGGGCAGGGGCTATACGAGCAGTACTTC
d_gene: NA
v_gene: TRBV14
j_gene: TRBJ2-7
abundance: NA

CDR3aa: CASSVYRGGPSTDTQYF
CDR3nt: TGTGCCAGCAGCGTCTACCGCGGGGGGCCAAGCACAGATACGCAGTATTTT
d_gene: TRBD2
v_gene: TRBV11-2
j_gene: TRBJ2-3
abundance: NA

CDR3aa: CASSRDIRTYEQYF
CDR3nt: TGTGCCAGCAGCCGGGACATTAGGACCTACGAGCAGTACTTC
d_gene: NA
v_gene: TRBV7-8
j_gene: TRBJ2-7
abundance: NA

CDR3aa: CATSGQYSNQPQHF
CDR3nt: TGTGCCACCAGCGGCCAGTATAGCAATCAGCCCCAGCATTTT
d_gene: NA
v_gene: TRBV15
j_gene: TRBJ1-5
abundance: NA

CDR3aa: CASSRSGGTSTDTQYF
CDR3nt: TGTGCCAGCAGCCGCTCGGGCGGGACAAGCACAGATACGCAGTATTTT
d_gene: NA
v_gene: TRBV7-6
j_gene: TRBJ2-3
abundance: NA

CDR3aa: CASSAGADTQYF
CDR3nt: TGCGCCAGCAGTGCAGGGGCGGATACGCAGTATTTT
d_gene: NA
v_gene: TRBV10-1
j_gene: TRBJ2-3
abundance: NA

CDR3aa: CASSRYMGGAYEQYF
CDR3nt: TGCGCCAGCAGCCGATACATGGGGGGGGCTTACGAGCAGTACTTC
d_gene: NA
v_gene: TRBV4-3
j_gene: TRBJ2-7
abundance: NA

CDR3aa: CASSLVQGPLNTEAFF
CDR3nt: TGTGCCAGCAGTTTAGTACAGGGCCCCCTCAACACTGAAGCTTTCTTT
d_gene: NA
v_gene: TRBV28
j_gene: TRBJ1-1
abundance: NA

CDR3aa: CSVVGQGSNQPQHF
CDR3nt: TGCAGCGTTGTAGGGCAGGGAAGCAATCAGCCCCAGCATTTT
d_gene: NA
v_gene: TRBV29-1
j_gene: TRBJ1-5
abundance: NA

CDR3aa: CASSFSSGANVLTF
CDR3nt: TGTGCCAGCAGCTTCAGCTCTGGGGCCAACGTCCTGACTTTC
d_gene: NA
v_gene: TRBV7-6
j_gene: TRBJ2-6
abundance: NA

CDR3aa: CASRRLADNTGELFF
CDR3nt: TGTGCCAGCAGACGACTAGCGGATAACACCGGGGAGCTGTTTTTT
d_gene: TRBD2
v_gene: TRBV6-5
j_gene: TRBJ2-2
abundance: NA

CDR3aa: CSVETGTAGNTIYF
CDR3nt: TGCAGCGTCGAGACCGGGACAGCAGGAAACACCATATATTTT
d_gene: TRBD1
v_gene: TRBV29-1
j_gene: TRBJ1-3
abundance: NA

CDR3aa: CASSPSGTLYEQYF
CDR3nt: TGTGCCAGCTCACCATCGGGGACCCTCTACGAGCAGTACTTC
d_gene: NA
v_gene: TRBV18
j_gene: TRBJ2-7
abundance: once

CDR3aa: CASSSPRTGNGYTF
CDR3nt: TGTGCCAGCAGTTCTCCTCGGACAGGGAATGGCTACACCTTC
d_gene: TRBD1
v_gene: TRBV27
j_gene: TRBJ1-2
abundance: NA

CDR3aa: CASSSLSLMSGELFF
CDR3nt: TGTGCCAGCAGTTCACTCAGCCTGATGTCCGGGGAGCTGTTTTTT
d_gene: NA
v_gene: TRBV6-1
j_gene: TRBJ2-2
abundance: many

CDR3aa: CASSLARPVANTGELFF
CDR3nt: TGTGCCAGCAGCTTGGCACGCCCCGTGGCTAACACCGGGGAGCTGTTTTTT
d_gene: NA
v_gene: TRBV5-4
j_gene: TRBJ2-2
abundance: NA